This T cell receptor beta chain was sequenced for a study of metastatic and nonmetastatic thyroid tumors. Study as a whole: A comparison of repertoires was made across blood and tumor or nodule tissue from malignant and benign thyroid patients.

Turning to this clone: Its specificity is unknown.

The study, taken as a whole, reports: In blood and tumor, TCR beta diversity was reportedly significantly higher in malignant thyroid tumors than in benign nodules.

There were no patients who had received any treatment before thyroid surgery. Trimming cost V 2 bases and J 10 bases, with 8 bases left between them. The CDR3 has 11 amino acids. The germline CDR1 and CDR2 sequences are MNHEY and SVGEGT. Authors' methods: A papillary thyroid cancer distant-metastasis classifier was built from CDR3 differences across clinicopathological groups. TCRdb re-called clones via MiXCR from the PCR reads. What appears here as the V and J calls and clone size reflects TCRdb's work, not the paper's. Counted here are about 25,000 clones, roughly 20% occurring once; the ten biggest clones make up around 28%.

The specimen sequenced was blood. The TCR sequence derives from a male donor with papillary thyroid cancer or a benign thyroid nodule (not recorded which). Some clones in this sample may be carry-over from other donors' samples. This sequence joins TRBV6-2 or TRBV6-3 and TRBJ1-2, with D hard to call. Here the CDR3 reads CASSYERDYTF. CDR3 sequence (DNA): TGTGCCAGCAGTTACGAAAGAGACTACACCTTC.